Listed below are T cell receptor beta chains from one sample, sequenced in a study of CD8 T cells in ankylosing spondylitis. TCRdb re-called the 5' RACE reads with MiXCR, one entry per CDR3 protein. The sample contains more than 400,000 distinct CDR3 sequences, 5.3% of which appear only once. Input material: blood, either unsorted or a sorted T cell fraction (not recorded which). The receptor source for this set is a male donor with ankylosing spondylitis. Each CDR3 is given with its conserved first and last residue. The D gene is left open where the match is weak. Clone size is given for some rows only: seen once, a few or many times, or a class if the clone is expanded.

>TRBJ1-4|TRBV5-1|.|.
CASRAGSTNEKLFF
TGCGCCAGCAGGGCAGGGTCAACTAATGAAAAACTGTTTTTT
>TRBJ1-6|TRBV20-1|TRBD1|many
CSASPGQGGTYNSPLHF
TGCAGTGCTAGTCCCGGACAGGGAGGGACCTATAATTCACCCCTCCACTTT
>TRBJ1-5|TRBV15|.|many
CATSENRGPNQPQHF
TGTGCCACCAGCGAAAACCGGGGCCCCAATCAGCCCCAGCATTTT
>TRBJ2-2|TRBV10-3|TRBD2|many
CATQTSANTGELFF
TGTGCCACCCAGACTAGCGCGAACACCGGGGAGCTGTTTTTT
>TRBJ2-3|TRBV28|.|.
CASSHEVIVTDTQYF
TGTGCCAGCAGCCATGAGGTAATAGTCACAGATACGCAGTATTTT
>TRBJ1-2|TRBV9|TRBD1|many
CASTGGTGDYYGYTF
TGTGCCAGCACCGGGGGGACAGGGGACTACTATGGCTACACCTTC
>TRBJ2-1|TRBV20-1|.|many
CSAPELMGSSYNEQFF
TGCAGTGCTCCCGAATTAATGGGGAGCTCCTACAATGAGCAGTTCTTC
>TRBJ1-2|TRBV20-1|.|many
CSAQTRANYGYTF
TGCAGTGCCCAGACACGAGCCAACTATGGCTACACCTTC
>TRBJ2-3|TRBV20-1|TRBD2|many
CSALAGVGSDTQYF
TGCAGTGCTCTAGCGGGAGTGGGGTCAGATACGCAGTATTTT
>TRBJ1-6|TRBV11-2|.|few
CASSHGRRYNSPLHF
TGTGCCAGCAGTCATGGACGGAGATATAATTCACCCCTCCACTTT
>TRBJ1-1|TRBV12-3/TRBV12-4|TRBD1|many
CASSPRTGQVNTEAFF
TGTGCCAGCAGTCCCCGGACAGGGCAGGTGAACACTGAAGCTTTCTTT
>TRBJ2-2|TRBV25-1|.|many
CASSERFLGSGELFF
TGTGCCAGCAGTGAACGGTTCCTGGGGAGCGGGGAGCTGTTTTTT
>TRBJ2-6|TRBV20-1|.|.
CSAQRGIANVLTF
TGCAGTGCCCAAAGGGGGATAGCCAACGTCCTGACTTTC
>TRBJ1-2|TRBV6-6|.|many
CAIMGHLSYGYTF
TGTGCCATCATGGGCCATCTCTCCTATGGCTACACCTTC
>TRBJ2-3|TRBV2|TRBD2|few
CASSPTSGQGDTQYF
TGTGCCAGCAGCCCGACTAGCGGACAAGGCGATACGCAGTATTTT
>TRBJ2-3|TRBV4-3|TRBD2|many
CASSHYTSEDTQYF
TGCGCCAGCAGCCATTATACTAGCGAGGATACGCAGTATTTT
>TRBJ2-1|TRBV13|TRBD2|.
CASSPWGSGSYVEQFF
TGTGCCAGCAGCCCCTGGGGTAGCGGGAGTTACGTTGAGCAGTTCTTC
>TRBJ1-5|TRBV6-1|.|many
CASSRTDGNQPQHF
TGTGCCAGCAGTCGAACGGATGGGAATCAGCCCCAGCATTTT
>TRBJ1-1|TRBV19|.|many
CASSRDQFRDTEAFF
TGTGCCAGTAGTAGGGACCAATTTCGGGACACTGAAGCTTTCTTT
>TRBJ2-1|TRBV25-1|TRBD2|few
CASSDLAGGRYEQFF
TGTGCCAGCAGTGATCTAGCGGGAGGGCGGTATGAGCAGTTCTTC
>TRBJ1-1|TRBV5-1|.|many
CASSVVGGTEAFF
TGCGCCAGCAGCGTCGTGGGCGGCACTGAAGCTTTCTTT
>TRBJ2-1|TRBV27|.|many
CASSPLGGGIHEQFF
TGTGCCAGCAGTCCCCTAGGGGGAGGAATCCATGAGCAGTTCTTC
>TRBJ2-7|TRBV28|TRBD1|many
CASSSGQGRFYEQYF
TGTGCCAGCAGCTCAGGACAGGGTAGGTTCTACGAGCAGTACTTC
>TRBJ2-3|TRBV28|.|many
CASTPWGRVTDTQYF
TGTGCCAGCACCCCCTGGGGCAGGGTCACAGATACGCAGTATTTT
>TRBJ2-1|TRBV5-1|TRBD1|many
CASSWGTGGNEQFF
TGCGCCAGCAGCTGGGGGACAGGGGGCAATGAGCAGTTCTTC
>TRBJ1-4|TRBV21-1|.|many
CASSRGGRPNEKLFF
TGTGCCAGCAGCAGGGGGGGGAGGCCTAATGAAAAACTGTTTTTT
>TRBJ2-7|TRBV27|.|many
CASSYGDEQYF
TGTGCCAGCAGTTATGGGGACGAGCAGTACTTC
>TRBJ2-1|TRBV4-2|.|many
CATAREYTYNEQFF
TGTGCCACGGCCAGGGAGTACACCTACAATGAGCAGTTCTTC
>TRBJ1-3|TRBV20-1|.|many
CSARDGGGDSSGNTIYF
TGCAGTGCTAGAGATGGGGGGGGAGACAGCTCTGGAAACACCATATATTTT
>TRBJ2-3|TRBV28|TRBD2|many
CASSLPPSGRTDTQYF
TGTGCCAGCAGTTTGCCCCCTAGCGGCCGCACAGATACGCAGTATTTT
>TRBJ2-7|TRBV10-3|TRBD1|many
CAISEIDRGSFREQYF
TGTGCCATCAGTGAAATTGACAGGGGGTCCTTTCGGGAGCAGTACTTC
>TRBJ2-6|TRBV5-1|.|few
CASSPSFSGANVLTF
TGCGCCAGCAGCCCAAGTTTCTCTGGGGCCAACGTCCTGACTTTC
>TRBJ2-3|TRBV7-2|.|many
CASSHTPGTSIAQYF
TGTGCCAGCAGCCATACCCCCGGGACATCGATCGCGCAGTATTTT
>TRBJ1-4|TRBV7-8|.|.
CASSLVRGGKLFF
TGTGCCAGCAGCTTAGTAAGGGGAGGGAAACTGTTTTTT
>TRBJ2-1|TRBV24-1|.|many
CATSGGMDSYNEQFF
TGTGCCACCAGTGGAGGGATGGACTCCTACAATGAGCAGTTCTTC
>TRBJ2-7|TRBV20-1|.|.
CSARPREFRHEQYF
TGCAGTGCTAGACCCCGGGAGTTTAGGCACGAGCAGTACTTC
>TRBJ2-7|TRBV7-7|TRBD1|.
CASSPSRDSLYEQYF
TGTGCTAGCAGCCCGAGTCGGGACAGCCTCTACGAGCAGTACTTC
>TRBJ1-1|TRBV5-6|.|many
CASSLRWNTEAFF
TGTGCCAGCAGCTTGAGGTGGAACACTGAAGCTTTCTTT
>TRBJ2-1|TRBV4-2|TRBD2|.
CASSQGSGRANLQFF
TGTGCCAGCAGCCAAGGATCCGGGAGGGCCAATCTGCAGTTCTTC
>TRBJ2-1|TRBV4-1|.|many
CASSSSASSYNEQFF
TGCGCCAGCAGCTCAAGCGCTAGCTCCTACAATGAGCAGTTCTTC
>TRBJ2-4|TRBV20-1|.|many
CSARARLAKNIQYF
TGCAGTGCTAGGGCTCGACTAGCCAAAAACATTCAGTACTTC
>TRBJ2-5|TRBV15|.|many
CATSTRQGETQYF
TGTGCCACCAGCACAAGGCAGGGAGAGACCCAGTACTTC
>TRBJ2-7|TRBV3-1|.|.
CASSQPPDEQYF
TGTGCCAGCAGCCAGCCCCCAGACGAGCAGTACTTC
>TRBJ2-7|TRBV28|TRBD1|.
CASSGPGQGTYEQYF
TGTGCCAGCAGTGGGCCGGGACAGGGGACCTACGAGCAGTACTTC
>TRBJ2-7|TRBV20-1|TRBD1|few
CSAQNSGGNYEQYF
TGCAGTGCTCAAAACTCAGGGGGCAACTACGAGCAGTACTTC
>TRBJ1-1|TRBV29-1|.|many
CSVQGGAVYTEAFF
TGCAGCGTTCAAGGGGGGGCCGTTTACACTGAAGCTTTCTTT
>TRBJ2-2|TRBV12-3/TRBV12-4|.|many
CASSGGWGDRYTGELFF
TGTGCCAGCAGTGGGGGCTGGGGCGATCGATATACCGGGGAGCTGTTTTTT
>TRBJ2-1|TRBV20-1|.|few
CSARSLVGADSYNEQFF
TGCAGTGCTAGGTCCCTGGTGGGGGCGGACTCCTACAATGAGCAGTTCTTC
>TRBJ2-5|TRBV28|.|many
CASSLSSGWQTQYF
TGTGCCAGCAGTTTGTCGTCAGGGTGGCAGACCCAGTACTTC
>TRBJ2-3|TRBV27|TRBD1|.
CASSLSLGTGAFTDTQYF
TGTGCCAGCAGTTTATCACTAGGGACAGGGGCCTTCACAGATACGCAGTATTTT
>TRBJ2-4|TRBV11-2|.|many
CASSSGLRDIQYF
TGTGCCAGCAGCTCGGGACTTCGGGACATTCAGTACTTC
>TRBJ1-2|TRBV4-3|.|many
CASSQADRFYGYTF
TGCGCCAGCAGCCAAGCAGACAGGTTCTATGGCTACACCTTC
>TRBJ2-7|TRBV7-8|TRBD1|.
CASSRTGWTGSPGEQYF
TGTGCCAGCAGCCGGACTGGGTGGACAGGGAGCCCAGGGGAGCAGTACTTC
>TRBJ2-5|TRBV11-1|.|many
CASRHLPGTWQETQYF
TGTGCCAGCAGACATCTCCCCGGGACTTGGCAAGAGACCCAGTACTTC